The rows below give T cell receptor beta chains drawn from one sample of a study of T cell changes during pregnancy in multiple sclerosis. Generated by immunoSEQ multiplex PCR, the TCRdb table keeps only in-frame clones and is missing some. The sample consists of roughly 57,000 clones, roughly 94% of them appearing once. Sample: CD8+ T cells from peripheral blood mononuclear cells, taken after pregnancy. These receptor sequences come from a female donor with multiple sclerosis, enrolled in a pregnancy study. The CDR3 runs from the conserved cysteine through the conserved F or W.

CDR3 protein	V gene
CASSPWTAERSIYGYTF	TRBV4-2
CASAGQIYEQYF	TRBV27
CATSRGMGATDTQYF	TRBV15
CASGPGQGMREQYF	TRBV9
CASSVGAGWEQYF	TRBV6-4
CASSLAGGGGNQPQHF	TRBV7-8
CASSQLAGANNEQFF	TRBV7-3
CASSEGYYGYTF	TRBV19
CASSLDYGSSYNEQFF	TRBV11-2
CASSSLLLVSGSEQYF	TRBV11-2
CASSLAGAGYHEQYF	TRBV7-9
CAWKGEGSTDTQYF	TRBV30
CASRTGDSYGYTF	TRBV19
CASSVGGSGTEFF	TRBV9
CASSGQGLYGYTF	TRBV9
CASSSQGANTEAFF	TRBV11-2
CAWSVLRRGYTF	TRBV30
CASSLGPGEQYF	TRBV7-6
CASSLDRGPYEQYF	TRBV7-3
CASSPPAGQTYEQYF	TRBV18
CASSIWPGQGSGELFF	TRBV7-2
CASSKGTGGYEQYF	TRBV9
CASTEGGSTEAFF	TRBV2
CASSAAGTRESEQYF	TRBV13
CASSLISGAIGSEQFF	TRBV7-3
CASSIEGSGSYEQYF	TRBV19
CASSPGRTGLTAEAFF	TRBV5-1
CASRFPLGTILGTDTQYF	TRBV12-2
CASSIRRGLDGDTQYF	TRBV19
CASSERRGYEQYF	TRBV27
CASSLGPPYQETQYF	TRBV7-9
CASSLSAGTNTEAFF	TRBV7-9
CASSQAEREYGTDTQYF	TRBV4-2
CASSSRTSGSTDTQYF	TRBV27
CASSLGPGEKLFF	TRBV27
CAWSSLPGVGDEQYF	TRBV30